The 30 T cell receptor beta chains below all came from one sample that was sequenced in a study of T and B cells in COVID-19 patients. TRB rearrangements were amplified by multiplex PCR with BIOMED2 TRB-A/B primers. In TCRdb, the multiplex PCR reads were re-called with MiXCR into one record per CDR3 protein. The data show more than 4,500 distinct CDR3 sequences, 25% to 30% seen once. From blood, about 220-500 ng of genomic DNA served as TRB template. Specimen: blood. Source of these receptors: a human donor with active COVID-19.

V is TRBV27 and J is TRBJ2-7, with 12 bases aligning to TRBD2. The length of the CDR3 is 16 residues. Trimming at V came to 6 bases and at J to 3 bases, leaving 9 bases not matched to a gene. Looked up from germline, CDR1 is MNHEY and CDR2 is SMNVEV (reference sequence). The CDR3 loop is CASSPTSGGPLYEQYF. The DNA for the CDR3 is TGTGCCAGCAGCCCGACTAGCGGGGGACCCCTCTACGAGCAGTACTTC.

This sequence joins TRBV6-1 and TRBJ1-6; possible D gene TRBD1, 5 bases. The ends were cut back, 4 bases at V and 7 bases at J, with 5 bases in the middle. CDR3 length equals 12 residues. The germline V gene encodes CDR1 MNHNS and CDR2 SASEGT. CDR3 sequence: CASSAGNSPLHF. The CDR3 DNA sequence: TGTGCCAGCAGTGCAGGGAATTCACCCCTCCACTTT.

By its share, this clonotype is medium-sized. The V call is TRBV6-2 or TRBV6-3, the J call TRBJ2-2; TRBD2 aligns across 11 bases. In germline, CDR1 is MNHEY, CDR2 SVGEGT. The CDR3 has 19 amino acids. The V gene end was trimmed by 5 bases and the J gene end by 0 bases; junction bases not matched to a gene: 11. The DNA for the CDR3 is TGTGCCAGCAGTACAATAACTAGCGGGGGTTACGCGAACACCGGGGAGCTGTTTTTT. Residues: CASSTITSGGYANTGELFF.

This clonotype is medium-sized in the sample. The chain couples TRBV6-5 to TRBJ2-3; 10 bases match TRBD2. Trimming removed 6 bases from V and 6 bases from J; junction bases left unmatched: 6. Germline CDR1 and CDR2: MNHEY and SVGAGI. This CDR3 contains 14 residues. The DNA of the CDR3 is TGTGCCAGCAGCACCTCTAGCGGGGGTGATACGCAGTATTTT. Its translation is CASSTSSGGDTQYF.

This clonotype is labeled medium-sized. V usage is TRBV6-5 and J usage is TRBJ1-2; D is unresolved. The CDR3 covers 16 residues. Germline V gives CDR1 MNHEY, CDR2 SVGAGI. Between the trimmed V and J ends, which lost 0 bases and 2 bases, there was a span of 13 bases. The CDR3 nucleotides read TGTGCCAGCAGTTACTCGAGACCGACGAGAAACTATGGCTACACCTTC. It encodes CASSYSRPTRNYGYTF.

On this clonotype itself: A read error is possible here, since a much larger clone lies one base away. The rearrangement joins TRBV6-1 to TRBJ2-3; maybe TRBD1 (5 bases). The CDR3 is made up of 16 amino acids. Germline values: CDR1 MNHNS, CDR2 SASEGT. In nucleotides, the CDR3 is TGTACCAGCAGAAAGGCGAGACAGAAGTACACAGATACGCAGTATTTT. Translation: CTSRKARQKYTDTQYF.

This clonotype is termed medium-sized. This chain links TRBV6-5 with TRBJ1-5; 9 positions agree with TRBD1. J lost 6 bases, V lost 5 bases, and 2 bases had no gene match. The CDR3 has 13 amino acids. Germline V gene lookup returns CDR1 MNHEY and CDR2 SVGAGI. The CDR3 DNA reads as TGTGCCAGCAGTCGACAGGGGGGTCAGCCCCAGCATTTT. It yields the protein CASSRQGGQPQHF.

By proportion, this clonotype is medium-sized. The chain employs TRBV27 and TRBJ1-2; TRBD1 aligns across 9 bases. Germline V gene lookup returns CDR1 MNHEY and CDR2 SMNVEV (reference sequence). The CDR3 is made up of 15 amino acids. The V gene end was trimmed by 6 bases and the J gene end by 7 bases; junction bases not matched to a gene: 12. Written as DNA, the CDR3 is TGTGCCAGCAGAAATATGGGACAGGGAGGAAGTGGCTACACCTTC. It yields the protein CASRNMGQGGSGYTF.

The CDR3 here is CASSRQPWGSGWGDTQYF. CDR3 DNA sequence: TGTGCCAGCTCGCGACAGCCTTGGGGTAGCGGGTGGGGAGATACGCAGTATTTT. The rearrangement links TRBV11-2 to TRBJ2-3; 7 bases line up with TRBD2. The V gene's germline CDR1 is SGHAT and CDR2 FQNNGV. With V trimmed by 8 bases and J by 5 bases, 22 bases remained unmatched. The CDR3 is 18 residues long.

To note about this clonotype: The junction departs from germline at one end; a sequencing error may be responsible. The rearrangement uses TRBV5-4 and TRBJ2-7; 7 bases fit TRBD1. CDR1 and CDR2 from the germline V gene are SGHNT and YYREEE (reference sequence). The CDR3 extends over 19 amino acids. CDR3 nucleotide sequence: TGCGCCAGCAGCCCTCACCGACAGGGTGTCCAATCCGGATCCTACGAGCAGTACTTC. Protein product: CASSPHRQGVQSGSYEQYF.

This clonotype was observed a few times. The genes are TRBV18 and TRBJ2-1; the D is unclear. Germline V lookup: CDR1 KGHSH, CDR2 LQKENI. The germline V and J ends were trimmed by 2 bases and 4 bases, with 6 bases remaining between them. There are 13 residues in the CDR3. CDR3 region: CASSPLTYNEQFF. CDR3 DNA sequence: TGTGCCAGCTCACCATTAACTTACAATGAGCAGTTCTTC.

In its sample, this clonotype ranks as medium-sized. The rearrangement links TRBV5-6 to TRBJ2-5; D is perhaps TRBD1 (5 bases). Between the trimmed V and J ends, which lost 4 bases and 4 bases, there was a span of 17 bases. The CDR3 is 15 amino acids. Germline CDR1 reads SGHDT; CDR2 reads YYEEEE. CDR3 sequence (DNA): TGTGCCAGCAGCCCCCTGGGTGCAGGGTCAGAGACCCAGTACTTC. Translation: CASSPLGAGSETQYF.

By frequency in the sample, this clonotype is medium-sized (0.01 to 0.1%). V gene TRBV12-3 or TRBV12-4 combines with J gene TRBJ2-5; 13 nucleotides match TRBD2. The length of the CDR3 is 16 residues. The J segment lost 5 bases and the V segment lost 5 bases, leaving 8 bases of the junction unmatched. This CDR3 reads CASSSTSGGASETQYF. Written as DNA, the CDR3 is TGTGCCAGCAGTAGCACTAGCGGGGGGGCCTCCGAGACCCAGTACTTC.

The V gene is TRBV5-1, the J gene TRBJ2-5, with D uncertain. The ends were cut back, 1 base at V and 2 bases at J, with 6 bases in the middle. The CDR3 totals 13 residues. Germline CDR1 reads SGHRS; CDR2 reads YFSETQ. The CDR3 sequence: CASSLFRQETQYF. The DNA for the CDR3 is TGCGCCAGCAGCTTGTTCCGGCAAGAGACCCAGTACTTC. Supplemented by reference TRBV5-1 and TRBJ2-5, the full variable domain reads KAGVTQTPRYLIKTRGQQVTLSCSPISGHRSVSWYQQTPGQGLQFLFEYFSETQRNKGNFPGRFSGRQFSNSRSEMNVSTLELGDSALYLCASSLFRQETQYFGPGTRLLVL.

This chain links TRBV5-4 with TRBJ1-2, with no clear D. Germline V lookup: CDR1 SGHNT, CDR2 YYREEE (reference sequence). V shed 3 bases and J shed 2 bases, with 11 bases lying between them. The length of the CDR3 is 14 residues. The CDR3 region is CASSSPDGNYGYTF. DNA for the CDR3: TGTGCCAGCAGCTCCCCGGACGGGAACTATGGCTACACCTTC.

The J gene is TRBJ2-7, the V gene TRBV30; the match to TRBD1 covers 8 bases. The CDR3 sequence is 14 residues long. The V gene's germline CDR1 is GTSNPN and CDR2 SVGIG (reference sequence). With 2 bases clipped from V and 3 bases from J, the junction kept 6 bases outside the gene matches. The DNA of the CDR3 is TGTGCCTGGAGTCCGGGACAGGTTAACTACGAGCAGTACTTC. Amino acid sequence: CAWSPGQVNYEQYF.

Sample share makes this clonotype medium-sized. The chain carries TRBV15 and TRBJ2-5; D is unresolved. The germline V gene encodes CDR1 LNHNV and CDR2 YYDKDF (reference sequence). V was clipped by 0 bases and J by 3 bases, with 11 bases between them. CDR3 length: 15 amino acids. CDR3: CATSRDLGPEETQYF. Here the CDR3 DNA reads TGTGCCACCAGCAGAGATCTAGGGCCGGAAGAGACCCAGTACTTC.

In its sample, this clonotype is medium-sized (0.01 to 0.1%). The V and J genes are TRBV27 and TRBJ2-5; 7 bases agree with TRBD1. V shed 6 bases and J 2 bases; nucleotides not matched to a gene: 6. The germline V gene encodes CDR1 MNHEY and CDR2 SMNVEV (reference sequence). The CDR3 is 14 residues long. The CDR3 sequence is CASSPWDRQETQYF. As DNA, the CDR3 is TGTGCCAGCAGCCCCTGGGACAGACAAGAGACCCAGTACTTC.

Relative to its sample, this clonotype is medium-sized. The chain employs TRBV15 and TRBJ1-5; D might be TRBD1 (6 bases). The CDR3 has 17 residues. Germline CDR1 and CDR2: LNHNV and YYDKDF (reference sequence). V was pared by 2 bases and J by 4 bases, with 18 bases between. This CDR3 is CATSRFLQGPGNQPQHF. CDR3 nucleotides: TGTGCCACCAGCAGATTTTTACAGGGACCGGGAAATCAGCCCCAGCATTTT.

This clonotype was counted a few times. The CDR3 loop is CSVPGGISPYEQYF. Written as DNA, the CDR3 is TGCAGCGTTCCAGGGGGTATCTCCCCCTACGAGCAGTACTTC. The genes are TRBV29-1 and TRBJ2-7; 7 bases agree with TRBD1. This CDR3 is 14 amino acids long. In germline, CDR1 is SQVTM, CDR2 ANQGSEA. V lost 5 bases, J lost 2 bases, and 9 bases stayed unmatched.

The chain has TRBV5-6 and TRBJ1-2; 7 bases are a match to TRBD1. Germline V gene data show CDR1 as SGHDT and CDR2 as YYEEEE. The CDR3 is 15 residues long. V shed 3 bases, J shed 8 bases, and the junction held 13 bases outside the gene matches. The CDR3 loop is CASSSELDRETGYTF. The CDR3 nucleotides read TGTGCCAGCAGCTCGGAGTTAGACAGGGAGACAGGCTACACCTTC.

This clonotype counts as medium-sized. This chain joins TRBV30 and TRBJ2-2; 7 bases fit TRBD1. J was trimmed by 8 bases and V by 0 bases; bases with no gene match: 3. This CDR3 is 13 amino acids long. Germline V gives CDR1 GTSNPN, CDR2 SVGIG (reference sequence). The CDR3 region is CAWSVQGWGELFF. The CDR3, as DNA: TGTGCCTGGAGTGTACAGGGGTGGGGGGAGCTGTTTTTT. The whole variable domain, remainder taken from reference TRBV30 and TRBJ2-2, is SQTIHQWPATLVQPVGSPLSLECTVEGTSNPNLYWYRQAAGRGLQLLFYSVGIGQISSEVPQNLSASRPQDRQFILSSKKLLLSDSGFYLCAWSVQGWGELFFGEGSRLTVL.

The chain employs TRBV29-1 and TRBJ1-4, with a tentative D call TRBD1 (6 bases). Germline V CDR1 and CDR2: SQVTM, ANQGSEA. The V and J ends lost 3 bases and 14 bases respectively, with 19 bases between them. The CDR3 contains 13 residues. Here the CDR3 DNA reads TGCAGCGTTGAGGGGGCAGGGGCCTCTGACCTGTTTTTT. This codes for CSVEGAGASDLFF.

This chain connects TRBV27 to TRBJ2-7; the D gene is possibly TRBD1 (6 bases). Germline-derived CDR1 and CDR2 are MNHEY and SMNVEV (reference sequence). This CDR3 is built from 13 residues. Trimming cost V 5 bases and J 3 bases, with 11 bases left between them. The CDR3 DNA sequence: TGTGCCAGCAGTATCGGACAGTTCTACGAGCAGTACTTC. As protein: CASSIGQFYEQYF.

Judged by abundance, this clonotype is medium-sized (0.01 to 0.1%). The DNA for the CDR3 is TGTGCCAGCAGCTTAAACCTGGGGCGGGAAGCTTTCTTT. Protein product: CASSLNLGREAFF. This chain joins TRBV11-1 and TRBJ1-1; possibly TRBD1 for D (5 bases). V was trimmed by 2 bases and J by 8 bases, leaving 12 bases between them. The V gene's germline CDR1 is SGHAT and CDR2 FQDESV (reference sequence). The CDR3 consists of 13 residues.

The chain uses TRBV6-5 and TRBJ2-1; 10 bases line up with TRBD1. Looked up from germline, CDR1 is MNHEY and CDR2 is SVGAGI. The V and J ends lost 9 bases and 5 bases, in that order; junction bases with no gene match: 10. This CDR3 is built from 15 residues. CDR3 bases: TGTGCCAGTTACCCGGGACAGGGGCCGAACAATGAGCAGTTCTTC. It is translated as CASYPGQGPNNEQFF.

This clonotype is medium-sized. This chain joins TRBV10-3 and TRBJ2-3, with a possible D match to TRBD2 (6 bases). From germline, CDR1 is ENHRY and CDR2 SYGVKD. The CDR3 runs to 15 residues. The V end was cut by 0 bases, the J end by 4 bases, with 11 bases between. CDR3 region: CAISESGGGADTQYF. As DNA, the CDR3 is TGTGCCATCAGTGAGTCGGGGGGTGGGGCAGATACGCAGTATTTT.

By share, this clonotype counts as medium-sized. This chain links TRBV12-3 or TRBV12-4 with TRBJ2-3, with D possibly matching TRBD2 (6 bases). V lost 3 bases to trimming and J lost 0 bases, with 10 bases between them. The length of the CDR3 is 15 residues. The CDR3 here is CASSLRGLSTDTQYF. The DNA for the CDR3 is TGTGCCAGCAGTTTGCGGGGACTGAGCACAGATACGCAGTATTTT.

This clonotype came up a few times. The chain employs TRBV18 and TRBJ2-5; D is undetermined. In germline, CDR1 is KGHSH, CDR2 LQKENI. The CDR3 runs to 14 residues. Trimming removed 4 bases at V and 2 bases at J, with 11 bases between. The CDR3 DNA reads TGTGCCAGCTCACTCGCGTGGCAGCAAGAGACCCAGTACTTC. This gives the protein CASSLAWQQETQYF.

This clonotype was recorded a few times. This chain links TRBV7-2 with TRBJ2-3; 9 bases map to TRBD2. Germline assignment: CDR1 SGHTA and CDR2 FQGNSA. V lost 6 bases to trimming and J lost 1 base; unmatched junction nucleotides: 5. The CDR3 is made up of 15 amino acids. The CDR3 region has the DNA TGTGCCAGCAGTACAATAGCGGGGGGCACAGATACGCAGTATTTT. The encoded protein is CASSTIAGGTDTQYF.